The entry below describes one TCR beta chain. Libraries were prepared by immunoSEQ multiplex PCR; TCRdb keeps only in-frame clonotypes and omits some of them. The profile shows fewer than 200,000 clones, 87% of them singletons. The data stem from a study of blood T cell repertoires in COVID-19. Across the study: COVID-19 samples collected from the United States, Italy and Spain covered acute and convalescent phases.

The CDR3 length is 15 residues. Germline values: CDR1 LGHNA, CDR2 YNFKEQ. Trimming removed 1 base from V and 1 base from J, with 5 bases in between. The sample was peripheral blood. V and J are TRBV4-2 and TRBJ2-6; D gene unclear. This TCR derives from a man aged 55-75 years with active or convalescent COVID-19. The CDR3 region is CASSQVSSGANVLTF. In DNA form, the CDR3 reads TGTGCCAGCAGCCAAGTCTCTTCTGGGGCCAACGTCCTGACTTTC.